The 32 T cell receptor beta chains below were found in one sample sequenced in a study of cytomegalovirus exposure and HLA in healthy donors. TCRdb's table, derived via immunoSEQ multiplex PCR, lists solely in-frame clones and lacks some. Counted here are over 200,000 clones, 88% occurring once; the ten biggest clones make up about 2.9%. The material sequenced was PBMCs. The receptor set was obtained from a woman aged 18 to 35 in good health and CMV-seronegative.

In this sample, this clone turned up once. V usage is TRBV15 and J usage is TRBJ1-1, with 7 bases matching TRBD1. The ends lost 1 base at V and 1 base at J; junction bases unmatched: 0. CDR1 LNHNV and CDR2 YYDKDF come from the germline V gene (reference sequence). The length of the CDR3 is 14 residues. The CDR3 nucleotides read TGTGCCACCAGCAGAGGACAGGGGAACACTGAAGCTTTCTTT. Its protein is CATSRGQGNTEAFF.

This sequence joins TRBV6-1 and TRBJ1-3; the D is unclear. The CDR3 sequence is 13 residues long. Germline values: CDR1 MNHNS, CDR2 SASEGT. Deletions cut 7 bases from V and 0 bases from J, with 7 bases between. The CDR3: CASIVASGNTIYF. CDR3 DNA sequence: TGTGCCAGCATCGTGGCCTCTGGAAACACCATATATTTT.

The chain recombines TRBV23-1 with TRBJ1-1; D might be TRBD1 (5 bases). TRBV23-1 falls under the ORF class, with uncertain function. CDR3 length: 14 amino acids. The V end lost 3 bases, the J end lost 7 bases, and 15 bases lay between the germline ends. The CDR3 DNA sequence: TGCGCCAGCAGTCATTCCCGGGGGGAGAATGAAGCTTTCTTT. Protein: CASSHSRGENEAFF.

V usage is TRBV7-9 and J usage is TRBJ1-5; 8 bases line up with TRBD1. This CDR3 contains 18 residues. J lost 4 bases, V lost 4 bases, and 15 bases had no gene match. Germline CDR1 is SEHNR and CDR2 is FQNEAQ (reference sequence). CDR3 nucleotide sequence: TGTGCCAGCAGCTCCACAACGGGTCAGGGGGCGAGTAATCAGCCCCAGCATTTT. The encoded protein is CASSSTTGQGASNQPQHF.

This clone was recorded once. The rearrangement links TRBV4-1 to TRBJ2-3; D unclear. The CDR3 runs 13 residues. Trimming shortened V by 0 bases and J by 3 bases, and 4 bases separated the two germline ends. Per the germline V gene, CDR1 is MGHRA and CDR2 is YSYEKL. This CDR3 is CASSQERTDTQYF. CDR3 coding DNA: TGCGCCAGCAGCCAAGAACGGACAGATACGCAGTATTTT.

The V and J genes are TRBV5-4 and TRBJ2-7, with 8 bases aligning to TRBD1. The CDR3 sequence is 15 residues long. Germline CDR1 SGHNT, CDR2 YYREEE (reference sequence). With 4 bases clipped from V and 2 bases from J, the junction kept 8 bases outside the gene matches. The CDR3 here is CASSRDRTSTYEQYF. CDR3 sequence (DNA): TGTGCCAGCAGCCGGGACAGGACTTCGACCTACGAGCAGTACTTC.

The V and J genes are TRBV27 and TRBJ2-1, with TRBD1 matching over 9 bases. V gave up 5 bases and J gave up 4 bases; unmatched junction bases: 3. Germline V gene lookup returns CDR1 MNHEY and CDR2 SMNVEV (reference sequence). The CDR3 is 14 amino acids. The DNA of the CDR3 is TGTGCCAGCAGTAAGGACAGGGGTTACAATGAGCAGTTCTTC. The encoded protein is CASSKDRGYNEQFF.

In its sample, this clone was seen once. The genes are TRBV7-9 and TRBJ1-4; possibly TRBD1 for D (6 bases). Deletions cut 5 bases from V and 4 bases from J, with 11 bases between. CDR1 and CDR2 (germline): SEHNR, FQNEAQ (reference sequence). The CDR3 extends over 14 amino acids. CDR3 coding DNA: TGTGCCAGCAGCCCGGACAGCAATAATGAAAAACTGTTTTTT. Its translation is CASSPDSNNEKLFF.

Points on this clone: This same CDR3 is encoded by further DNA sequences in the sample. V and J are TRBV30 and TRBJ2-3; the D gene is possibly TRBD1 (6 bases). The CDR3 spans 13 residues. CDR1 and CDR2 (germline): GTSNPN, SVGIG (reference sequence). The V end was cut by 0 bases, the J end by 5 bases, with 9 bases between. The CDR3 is CAWSVGRGDTQYF. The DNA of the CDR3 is TGTGCCTGGAGTGTAGGCAGGGGAGATACGCAGTATTTT.

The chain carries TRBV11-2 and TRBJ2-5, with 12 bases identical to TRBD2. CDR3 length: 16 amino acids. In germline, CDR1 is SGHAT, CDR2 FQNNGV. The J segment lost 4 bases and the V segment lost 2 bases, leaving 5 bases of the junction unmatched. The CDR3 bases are TGTGCCAGCAGCTTAACTAGCGGGAGGACGTCAGAGACCCAGTACTTC. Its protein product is CASSLTSGRTSETQYF.

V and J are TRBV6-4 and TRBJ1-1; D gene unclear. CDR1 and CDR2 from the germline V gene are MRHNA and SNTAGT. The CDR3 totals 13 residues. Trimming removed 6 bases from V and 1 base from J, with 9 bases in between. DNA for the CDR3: TGTGCCAGCAGCCCAACAGCGAACACTGAAGCTTTCTTT. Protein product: CASSPTANTEAFF.

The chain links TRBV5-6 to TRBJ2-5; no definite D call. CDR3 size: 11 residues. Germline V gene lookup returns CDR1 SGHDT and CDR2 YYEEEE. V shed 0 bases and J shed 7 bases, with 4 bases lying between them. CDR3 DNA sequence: TGTGCCAGCAGCTTGGCCGGGACCCAGTACTTC. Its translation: CASSLAGTQYF.

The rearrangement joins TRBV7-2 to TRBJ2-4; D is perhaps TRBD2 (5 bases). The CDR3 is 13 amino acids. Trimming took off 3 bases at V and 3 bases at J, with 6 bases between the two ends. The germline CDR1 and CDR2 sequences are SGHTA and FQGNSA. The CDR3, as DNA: TGTGCCAGCAGCTTCGAGGGCAAAAACATTCAGTACTTC. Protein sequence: CASSFEGKNIQYF.

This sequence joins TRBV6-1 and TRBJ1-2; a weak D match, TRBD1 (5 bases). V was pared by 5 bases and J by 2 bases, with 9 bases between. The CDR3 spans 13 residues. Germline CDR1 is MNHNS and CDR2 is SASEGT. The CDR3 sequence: CASSMEGNYGYTF. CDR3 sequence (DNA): TGTGCCAGCAGTATGGAGGGGAACTATGGCTACACCTTC.

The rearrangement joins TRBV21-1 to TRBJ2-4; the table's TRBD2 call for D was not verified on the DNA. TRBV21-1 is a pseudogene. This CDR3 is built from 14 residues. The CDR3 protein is CASSKGRAKNIQYF. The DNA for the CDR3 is TGTGCCAGCAGCAAAGGGAGGGCGAAAAACATTCAGTACTTC.

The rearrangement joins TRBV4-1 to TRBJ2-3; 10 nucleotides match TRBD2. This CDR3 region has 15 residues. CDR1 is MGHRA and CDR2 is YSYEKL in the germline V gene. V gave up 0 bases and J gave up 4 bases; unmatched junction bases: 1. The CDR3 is CASSQDLAGADTQYF. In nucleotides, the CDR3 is TGCGCCAGCAGCCAAGACCTAGCGGGGGCAGATACGCAGTATTTT.

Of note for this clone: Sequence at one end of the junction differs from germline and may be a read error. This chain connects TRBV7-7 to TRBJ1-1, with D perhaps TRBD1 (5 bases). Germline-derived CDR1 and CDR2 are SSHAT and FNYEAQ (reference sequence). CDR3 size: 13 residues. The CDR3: CASSTGLNTEAFF. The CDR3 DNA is TGTGCTAGCAGCACAGGATTGAACACTGAAGCTTTCTTT.

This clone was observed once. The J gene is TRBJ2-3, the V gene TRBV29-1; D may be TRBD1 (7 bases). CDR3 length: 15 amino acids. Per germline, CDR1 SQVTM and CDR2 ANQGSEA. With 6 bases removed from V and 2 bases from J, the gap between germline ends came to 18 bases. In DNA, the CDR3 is TGCAGCGTCGCGGAGACAGGGAGGTTCACAGATACGCAGTATTTT. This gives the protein CSVAETGRFTDTQYF.

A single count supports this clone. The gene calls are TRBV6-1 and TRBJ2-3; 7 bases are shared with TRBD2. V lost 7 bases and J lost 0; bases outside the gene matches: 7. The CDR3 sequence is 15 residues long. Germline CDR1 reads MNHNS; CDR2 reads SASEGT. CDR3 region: CASTLAGSSTDTQYF. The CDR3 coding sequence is TGTGCCAGCACCTTAGCGGGTTCTAGCACAGATACGCAGTATTTT.

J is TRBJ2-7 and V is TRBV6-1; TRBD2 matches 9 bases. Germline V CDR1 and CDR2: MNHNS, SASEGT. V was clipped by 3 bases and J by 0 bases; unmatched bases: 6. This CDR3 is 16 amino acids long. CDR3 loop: CASSDPGLASSYEQYF. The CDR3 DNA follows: TGTGCCAGCAGTGACCCGGGACTAGCTAGCTCCTACGAGCAGTACTTC.

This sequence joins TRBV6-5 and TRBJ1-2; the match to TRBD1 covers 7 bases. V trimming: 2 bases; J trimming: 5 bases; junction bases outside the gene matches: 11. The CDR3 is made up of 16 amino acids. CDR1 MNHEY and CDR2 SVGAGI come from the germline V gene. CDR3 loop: CASSYLTTGRSYGYTF. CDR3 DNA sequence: TGTGCCAGCAGTTACCTTACGACAGGGCGGTCGTATGGCTACACCTTC.

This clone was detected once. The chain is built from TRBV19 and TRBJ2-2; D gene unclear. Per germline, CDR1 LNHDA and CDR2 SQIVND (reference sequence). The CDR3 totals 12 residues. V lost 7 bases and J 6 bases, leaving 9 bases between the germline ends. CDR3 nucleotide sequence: TGTGCCAGTATCGCCCCGGCCGGGGAGCTGTTTTTT. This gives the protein CASIAPAGELFF.

This CDR3 is CASSIRTGGNYEQFF. The DNA for the CDR3 is TGCGCCAGCAGCATTCGGACAGGGGGCAATTATGAGCAGTTCTTC. The chain uses TRBV5-1 and TRBJ2-1, with 11 nucleotides matching TRBD1. This CDR3 is 15 amino acids long. V lost 4 bases, J lost 8 bases, and 8 bases stayed unmatched. In germline, CDR1 is SGHRS, CDR2 YFSETQ. Full variable domain (remainder filled in from reference TRBV5-1 and TRBJ2-1): KAGVTQTPRYLIKTRGQQVTLSCSPISGHRSVSWYQQTPGQGLQFLFEYFSETQRNKGNFPGRFSGRQFSNSRSEMNVSTLELGDSALYLCASSIRTGGNYEQFFGPGTRLTVL.

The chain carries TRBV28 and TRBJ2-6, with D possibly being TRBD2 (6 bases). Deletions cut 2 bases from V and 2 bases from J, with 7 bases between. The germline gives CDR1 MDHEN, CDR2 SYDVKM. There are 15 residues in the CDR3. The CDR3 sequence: CASSLGGAGANVLTF. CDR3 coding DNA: TGTGCCAGCAGTTTAGGAGGGGCTGGGGCCAACGTCCTGACTTTC.

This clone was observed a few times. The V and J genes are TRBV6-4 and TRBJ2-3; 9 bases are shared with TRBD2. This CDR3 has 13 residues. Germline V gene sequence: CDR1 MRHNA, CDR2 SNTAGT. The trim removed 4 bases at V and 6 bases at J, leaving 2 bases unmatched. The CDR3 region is CASSVSGRDTQYF. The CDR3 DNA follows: TGTGCCAGCAGTGTAAGCGGGAGGGATACGCAGTATTTT.

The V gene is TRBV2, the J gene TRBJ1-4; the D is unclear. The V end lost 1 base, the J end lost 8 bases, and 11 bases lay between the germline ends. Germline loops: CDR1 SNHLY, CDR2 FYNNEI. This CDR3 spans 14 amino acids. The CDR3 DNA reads TGTGCCAGCAGTGAAGAAACAGTTCGGGAAAAACTGTTTTTT. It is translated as CASSEETVREKLFF.

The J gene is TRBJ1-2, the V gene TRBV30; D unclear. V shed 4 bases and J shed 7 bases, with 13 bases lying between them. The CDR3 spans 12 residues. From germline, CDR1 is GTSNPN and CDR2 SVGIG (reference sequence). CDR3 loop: CAWTLGATGYTF. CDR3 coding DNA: TGTGCCTGGACTCTGGGAGCCACTGGCTACACCTTC.

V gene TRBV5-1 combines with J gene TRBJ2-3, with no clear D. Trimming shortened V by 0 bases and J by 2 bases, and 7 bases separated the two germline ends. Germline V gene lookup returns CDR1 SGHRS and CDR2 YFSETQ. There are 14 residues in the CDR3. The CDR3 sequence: CASSLGPHTDTQYF. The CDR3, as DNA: TGCGCCAGCAGCTTGGGGCCCCACACAGATACGCAGTATTTT.

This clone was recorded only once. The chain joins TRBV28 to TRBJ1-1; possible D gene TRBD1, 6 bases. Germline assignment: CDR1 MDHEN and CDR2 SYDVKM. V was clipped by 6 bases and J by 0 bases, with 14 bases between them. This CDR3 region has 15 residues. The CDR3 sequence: CASRLPGQVNTEAFF. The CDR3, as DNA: TGTGCCAGCAGGCTCCCGGGACAAGTGAACACTGAAGCTTTCTTT.

CDR3 amino acids: CASSLGQNYEQYF. CDR3 in DNA: TGTGCCAGCAGCTTAGGGCAGAACTACGAGCAGTACTTC. This chain joins TRBV11-2 and TRBJ2-7; D call uncertain. Germline-derived CDR1 and CDR2 are SGHAT and FQNNGV. This CDR3 region has 13 residues. Trimming left V 1 base short and J 3 bases short, with 7 bases between.

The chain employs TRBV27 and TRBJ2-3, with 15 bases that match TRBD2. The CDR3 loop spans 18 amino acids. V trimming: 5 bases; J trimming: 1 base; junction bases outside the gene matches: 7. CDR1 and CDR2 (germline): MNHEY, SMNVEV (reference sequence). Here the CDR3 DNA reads TGTGCCAGCAGTCCCGGGACTAGCGGGAGGTTGGGCACAGATACGCAGTATTTT. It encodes CASSPGTSGRLGTDTQYF.

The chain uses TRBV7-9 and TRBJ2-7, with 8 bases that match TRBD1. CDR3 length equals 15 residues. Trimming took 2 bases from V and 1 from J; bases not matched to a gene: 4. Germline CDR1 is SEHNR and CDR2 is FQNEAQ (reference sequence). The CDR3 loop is CASSLSTGGSYEQYF. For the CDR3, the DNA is TGTGCCAGCAGCTTATCTACAGGGGGATCCTACGAGCAGTACTTC.